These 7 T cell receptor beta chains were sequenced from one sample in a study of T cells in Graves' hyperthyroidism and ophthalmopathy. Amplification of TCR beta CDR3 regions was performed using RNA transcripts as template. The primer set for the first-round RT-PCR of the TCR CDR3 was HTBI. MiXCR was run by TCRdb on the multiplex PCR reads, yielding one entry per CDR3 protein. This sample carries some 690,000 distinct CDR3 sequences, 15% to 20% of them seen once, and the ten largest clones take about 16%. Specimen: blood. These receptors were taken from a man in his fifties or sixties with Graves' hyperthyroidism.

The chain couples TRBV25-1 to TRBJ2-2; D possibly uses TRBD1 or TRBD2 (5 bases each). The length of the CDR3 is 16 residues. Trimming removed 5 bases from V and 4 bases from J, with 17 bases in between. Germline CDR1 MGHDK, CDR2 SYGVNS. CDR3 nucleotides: TGTGCCAGCAGTCCGGAAGGGATTGGGGGCACCGGGGAGCTGTTTTTT. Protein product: CASSPEGIGGTGELFF.

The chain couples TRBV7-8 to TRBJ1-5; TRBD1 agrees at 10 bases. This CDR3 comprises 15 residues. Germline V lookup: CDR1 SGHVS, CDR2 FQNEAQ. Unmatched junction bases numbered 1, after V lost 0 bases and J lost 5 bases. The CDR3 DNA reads TGTGCCAGCAGCTTAGCCGGGACAGGGGATCAGCCCCAGCATTTT. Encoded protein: CASSLAGTGDQPQHF.

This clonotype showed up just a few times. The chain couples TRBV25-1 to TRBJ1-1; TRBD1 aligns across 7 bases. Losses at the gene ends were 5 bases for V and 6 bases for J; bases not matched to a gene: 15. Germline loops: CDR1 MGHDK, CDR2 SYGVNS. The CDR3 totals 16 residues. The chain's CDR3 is CASSLTKTGMVAEAFF. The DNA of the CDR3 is TGTGCCAGCAGTCTCACAAAGACAGGGATGGTTGCTGAAGCTTTCTTT.

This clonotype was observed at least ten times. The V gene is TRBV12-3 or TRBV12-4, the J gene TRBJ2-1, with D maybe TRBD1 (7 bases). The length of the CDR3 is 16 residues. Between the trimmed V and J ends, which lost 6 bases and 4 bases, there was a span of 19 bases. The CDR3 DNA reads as TGTGCCAGCAGCCGGGGGTGGGGGACAGAGTACAATGAGCAGTTCTTC. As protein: CASSRGWGTEYNEQFF.

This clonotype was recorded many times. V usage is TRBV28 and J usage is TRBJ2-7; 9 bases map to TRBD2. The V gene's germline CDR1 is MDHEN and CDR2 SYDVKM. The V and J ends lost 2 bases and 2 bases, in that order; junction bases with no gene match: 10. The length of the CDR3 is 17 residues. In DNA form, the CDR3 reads TGTGCCAGCAGTTTAATCGCGTCTAGCGGGGATCCCTACGAGCAGTACTTC. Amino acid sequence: CASSLIASSGDPYEQYF.

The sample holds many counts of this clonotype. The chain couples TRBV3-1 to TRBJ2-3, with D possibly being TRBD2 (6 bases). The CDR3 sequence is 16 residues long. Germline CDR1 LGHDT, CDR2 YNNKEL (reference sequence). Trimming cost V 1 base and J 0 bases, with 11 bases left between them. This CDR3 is CASSQGEVLSTDTQYF. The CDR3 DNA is TGTGCCAGCAGCCAAGGGGAGGTTCTAAGCACAGATACGCAGTATTTT.

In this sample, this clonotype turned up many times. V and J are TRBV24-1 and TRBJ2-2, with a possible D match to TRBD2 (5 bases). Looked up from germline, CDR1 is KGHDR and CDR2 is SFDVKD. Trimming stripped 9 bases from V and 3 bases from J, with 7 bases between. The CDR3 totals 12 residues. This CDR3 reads CATGSDTGELFF. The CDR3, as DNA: TGTGCCACCGGGAGTGACACCGGGGAGCTGTTTTTT.